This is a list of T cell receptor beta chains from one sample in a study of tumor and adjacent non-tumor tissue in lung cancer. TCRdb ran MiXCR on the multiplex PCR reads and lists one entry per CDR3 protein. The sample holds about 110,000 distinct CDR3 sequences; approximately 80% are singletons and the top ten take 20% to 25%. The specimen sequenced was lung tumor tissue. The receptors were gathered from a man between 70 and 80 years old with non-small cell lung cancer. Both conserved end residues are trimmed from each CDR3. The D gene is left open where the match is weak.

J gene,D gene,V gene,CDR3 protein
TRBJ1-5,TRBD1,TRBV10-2,TRKTDRGSSSQPQH
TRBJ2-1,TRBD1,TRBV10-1,ASSRTGLYYNEQF
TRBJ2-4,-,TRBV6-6,ASCYPGQHGSNIQY
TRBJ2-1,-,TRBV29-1,SVRVRVGVNNEQF
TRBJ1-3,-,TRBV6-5,AIKRSGGSGNTIY
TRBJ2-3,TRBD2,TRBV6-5,ASSDPGLAGRDRRY
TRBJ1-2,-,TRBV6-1,ASSLRDQSNYGYA
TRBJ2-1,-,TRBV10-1,ASSERSRLGDEQF
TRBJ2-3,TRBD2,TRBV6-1,ASSEARFFGGGLSGDTHY
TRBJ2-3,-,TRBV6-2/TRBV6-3,TISYPMTVGHQDTQY
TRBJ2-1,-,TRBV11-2,ASSLDIGGPYNEQF
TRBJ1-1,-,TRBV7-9,ASSHMDFEAF
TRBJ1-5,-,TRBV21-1,ASSKALDRDLNQPQH
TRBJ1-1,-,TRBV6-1,ASSERRNLYTEVF
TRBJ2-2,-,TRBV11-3,ASNIPTGGELF
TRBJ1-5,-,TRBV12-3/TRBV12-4,ASSQGNNQPQL
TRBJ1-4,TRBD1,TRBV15,ATSNTGTGSEKLF
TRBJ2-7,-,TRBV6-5,ASSRTGAYEQH
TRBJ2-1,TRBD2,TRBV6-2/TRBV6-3,ASSPGLGNTNEQI
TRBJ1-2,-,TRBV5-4,SSSLGPDDGYT
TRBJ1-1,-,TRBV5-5,TSSVDMKTEAF
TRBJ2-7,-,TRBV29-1,SVERAGPSYKQY
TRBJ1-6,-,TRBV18,ASSPENNLPLH
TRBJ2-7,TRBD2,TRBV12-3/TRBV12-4,ASSLDWGGLYYEYY
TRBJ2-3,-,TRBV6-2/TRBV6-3,ASSCRAPQTDTQY